The 3 T cell receptor beta chains below come from one sample, sequenced in a study of cytomegalovirus exposure and HLA in healthy donors (dated by TCRdb to the late 2010s). Receptor libraries were prepared by the immunoSEQ multiplex PCR assay. The multiplex PCR relied on a mix of 60 forward primers for TCR Vbeta segments and 13 reverse primers for TCR Jbeta segments. TCRdb retrieved this table from immuneACCESS and kept in-frame rearrangements only. Not all clones are present; in checked studies, unresolved V genes account for under half, and no reason is known for the remainder. The sample table holds some 180,000 clones, of which about 80% were seen once. The ten largest clones represent under 2% of the sample. Material: PBMCs. The source of these receptors is a man aged 25 to 45 in good health and CMV-seronegative.

This clone was counted only a few times. J is TRBJ2-3 and V is TRBV5-1, with 10 bases lining up with TRBD1. CDR1 and CDR2 (germline): SGHRS, YFSETQ. The CDR3 is made up of 16 amino acids. Trimming removed 4 bases from V and 2 bases from J; junction bases left unmatched: 7. CDR3 region: CASSKGQGMITDTQYF. The CDR3 nucleotides are TGCGCCAGCAGCAAGGGACAGGGGATGATCACAGATACGCAGTATTTT.

This clone showed up just once. The chain uses TRBV7-2 and TRBJ1-2, with 7 bases that match TRBD1. The CDR3 covers 13 residues. Trimming at V came to 5 bases and at J to 6 bases, leaving 6 bases not matched to a gene. Germline CDR1 and CDR2: SGHTA and FQGNSA. The CDR3 here is CASSPGQHHGYTF. DNA for the CDR3: TGTGCCAGCAGCCCGGGACAGCACCATGGCTACACCTTC.

The chain is built from TRBV10-1 and TRBJ1-1; TRBD1 might be the D (5 bases). V was shortened by 2 bases and J by 5 bases, with 12 bases between the two germline ends. The CDR3 contains 14 residues. The V gene's germline CDR1 is WNHNN and CDR2 SYGVQD (reference sequence). The CDR3 DNA reads as TGCGCCAGCAGTGAGACAGAAACAGGTACTGAAGCTTTCTTT. Translated: CASSETETGTEAFF.